This TCR beta chain was retrieved from a study of blood T cell repertoires in COVID-19. CDR1 and CDR2 (germline): MNHNY, SVGAGI (reference sequence). With 7 bases clipped from V and 5 bases from J, the junction kept 4 bases outside the gene matches. The CDR3 extends over 12 amino acids. Profiling relied on immunoSEQ multiplex PCR, and the TCRdb table lists in-frame clones only, not all of them. The sample lists roughly 200,000 clones, around 85% seen once, with 5% to 8% in the top ten. Sequencing input: PBMCs or T cells enriched from blood (not recorded which). The receptor comes from a middle-aged man who had recovered from COVID-19. This sequence joins TRBV6-6 and TRBJ1-2, with TRBD1 matching 7 bases. The CDR3 DNA reads TGTGCCAGCACCGGACAGGCGTATGGCTACACCTTC. This codes for CASTGQAYGYTF.